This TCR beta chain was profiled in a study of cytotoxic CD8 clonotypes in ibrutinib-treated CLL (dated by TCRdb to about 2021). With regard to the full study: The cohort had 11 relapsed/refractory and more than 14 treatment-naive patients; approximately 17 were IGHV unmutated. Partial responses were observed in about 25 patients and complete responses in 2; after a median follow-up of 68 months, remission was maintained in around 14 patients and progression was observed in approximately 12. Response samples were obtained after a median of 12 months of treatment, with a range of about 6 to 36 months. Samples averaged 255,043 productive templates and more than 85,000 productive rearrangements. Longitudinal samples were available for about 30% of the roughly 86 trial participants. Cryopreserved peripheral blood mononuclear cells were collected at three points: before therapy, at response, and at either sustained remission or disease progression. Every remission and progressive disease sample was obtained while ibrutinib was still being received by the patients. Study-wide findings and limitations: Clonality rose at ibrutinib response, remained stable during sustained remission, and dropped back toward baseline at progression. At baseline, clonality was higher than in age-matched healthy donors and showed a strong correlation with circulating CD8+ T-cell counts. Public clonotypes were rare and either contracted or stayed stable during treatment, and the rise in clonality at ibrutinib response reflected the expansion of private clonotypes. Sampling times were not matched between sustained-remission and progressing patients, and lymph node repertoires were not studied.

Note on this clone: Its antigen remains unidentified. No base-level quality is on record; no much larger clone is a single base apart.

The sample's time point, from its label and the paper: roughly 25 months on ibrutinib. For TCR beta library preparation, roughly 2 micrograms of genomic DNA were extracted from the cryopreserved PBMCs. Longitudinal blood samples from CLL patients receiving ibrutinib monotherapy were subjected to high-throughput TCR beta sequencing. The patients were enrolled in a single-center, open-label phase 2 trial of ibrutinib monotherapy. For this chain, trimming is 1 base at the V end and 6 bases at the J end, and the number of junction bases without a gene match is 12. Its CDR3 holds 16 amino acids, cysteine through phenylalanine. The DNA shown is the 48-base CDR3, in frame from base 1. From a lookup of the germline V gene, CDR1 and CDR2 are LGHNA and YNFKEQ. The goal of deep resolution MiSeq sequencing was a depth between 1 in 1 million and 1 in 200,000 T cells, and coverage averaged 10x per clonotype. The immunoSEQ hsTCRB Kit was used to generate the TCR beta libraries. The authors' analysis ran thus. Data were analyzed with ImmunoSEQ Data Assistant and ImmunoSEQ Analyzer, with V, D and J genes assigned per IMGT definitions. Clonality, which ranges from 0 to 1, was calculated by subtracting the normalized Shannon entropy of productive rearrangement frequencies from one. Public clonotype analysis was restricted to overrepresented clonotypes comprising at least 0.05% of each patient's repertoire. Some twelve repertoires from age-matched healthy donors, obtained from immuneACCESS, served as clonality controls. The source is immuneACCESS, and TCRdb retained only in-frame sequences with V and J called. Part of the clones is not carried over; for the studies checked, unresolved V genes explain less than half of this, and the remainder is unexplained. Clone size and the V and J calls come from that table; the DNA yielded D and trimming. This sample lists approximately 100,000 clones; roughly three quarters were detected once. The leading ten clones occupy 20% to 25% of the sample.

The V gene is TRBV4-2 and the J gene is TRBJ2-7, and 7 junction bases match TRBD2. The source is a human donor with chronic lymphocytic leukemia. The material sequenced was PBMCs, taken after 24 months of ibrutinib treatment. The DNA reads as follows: TGTGCCAGCAGCCAAGTCATCATGGGAGGGTCCCCCGAGCAGTACTTC. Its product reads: CASSQVIMGGSPEQYF.